These T cell receptor beta chains were read from a single sample in a study of CD8 T cells in ankylosing spondylitis. TCRdb re-analysed the 5' RACE reads in MiXCR, keeping a single row per CDR3 protein. Of around 100,000 distinct CDR3 sequences in the sample, less than 25% are singletons; the top ten hold roughly an eighth. Sequencing input: synovial fluid, either unsorted or a sorted T cell fraction (not recorded which). These TCRs come from a male donor with ankylosing spondylitis. The CDR3 runs from the conserved cysteine through the conserved F or W. A D gene is named only where the DNA matches it firmly.

d_gene,v_gene,j_gene,CDR3aa
TRBD2,TRBV12-3/TRBV12-4,TRBJ2-5,CASSFSREQETQYF
-,TRBV7-7,TRBJ2-3,CASSLEPSTDTQYF
TRBD1,TRBV6-5,TRBJ2-1,CASSYGQVDNEQFF
-,TRBV5-1,TRBJ1-1,CASSWDGGNTEAFF
-,TRBV7-9,TRBJ2-3,CASSFGASVTDTQYF
-,TRBV7-2,TRBJ2-5,CASSPFHGQGGETQYF
-,TRBV4-1,TRBJ1-1,CASSQGLQGKAFF
TRBD2,TRBV11-3,TRBJ2-3,CASSYSGRGSADTQYF
TRBD2,TRBV19,TRBJ2-7,CASSSRTSGNYEQYF
TRBD2,TRBV12-3/TRBV12-4,TRBJ2-1,CASTTPGLAGGDRYEQFF
-,TRBV15,TRBJ2-2,CATSRDPARELFF
-,TRBV10-3,TRBJ1-5,CAISDRQTYQPQHF
-,TRBV4-2,TRBJ2-3,CASSQDWLAATDTQYF
-,TRBV19,TRBJ2-1,CASSRAPRNSYNEQFF
-,TRBV7-9,TRBJ2-7,CASSPTLYEQYF
-,TRBV7-9,TRBJ2-1,CASSLYSSERQFF
-,TRBV12-3/TRBV12-4,TRBJ2-1,CASSLSQYNEQFF
-,TRBV10-3,TRBJ1-2,CAISPIGGSYGYTF
TRBD1,TRBV3-1,TRBJ1-1,CASSRQGMANTEAFF
-,TRBV7-6,TRBJ2-1,CASSRNDRKQFF
-,TRBV10-3,TRBJ2-1,CAISDRGPGLNEQFF
TRBD2,TRBV3-1,TRBJ2-3,CASSPAGLAGRDTQYF
-,TRBV11-3,TRBJ1-5,CASSPWAGSNQPQHF
TRBD2,TRBV20-1,TRBJ2-1,CSASSGEQFF
TRBD1,TRBV7-8,TRBJ2-5,CASSSDRGRQETQYF
-,TRBV11-2,TRBJ2-5,CASSSTRGMYQETQYF
-,TRBV19,TRBJ1-5,CASSPDRKSQPQHF
-,TRBV5-1,TRBJ2-1,CASSETEPGEQFF
TRBD2,TRBV18,TRBJ2-1,CASSPAFIGLVDPNEQFF
-,TRBV5-6,TRBJ1-1,CASSRGRGRTEAFF
-,TRBV7-2,TRBJ2-4,CASSQLINRDLQYF
TRBD1,TRBV7-2,TRBJ2-1,CASSLDGTGPEQFF
-,TRBV5-6,TRBJ2-6,CASVRGPSGANVLTF
TRBD1,TRBV7-2,TRBJ1-5,CASSQGAGQPQHF
TRBD2,TRBV2,TRBJ2-1,CASSGSGTYNEQFF
TRBD1,TRBV7-2,TRBJ2-1,CASSFTGGVEQFF
TRBD2,TRBV27,TRBJ2-1,CASSVSGTYNEQFF
TRBD2,TRBV6-2/TRBV6-3,TRBJ2-1,CASSYGRANEQFF
-,TRBV3-1,TRBJ2-7,CASSPRSGYYEQYF
-,TRBV4-1,TRBJ2-5,CASSQAGSAEGTQYF
TRBD2,TRBV11-2,TRBJ2-1,CASSLTSGRGEQFF
-,TRBV6-1,TRBJ1-5,CASSEQVNQPQHF
-,TRBV24-1,TRBJ2-1,CATSDLSWGLNNEQFF